This entry lists 27 T cell receptor beta chains sequenced from one sample in a study of cytomegalovirus exposure and HLA in healthy donors. With 60 Vbeta and 13 Jbeta primers, the PCR was carried out. Here immunoSEQ multiplex PCR was the method, and the copy in TCRdb shows in-frame clones only, minus some. The sample lists some 78,000 clones, approximately 74% occurring once. The sequencing sample was made of PBMCs. These receptors were collected from a man between 40 and 49 years old in good health and CMV-seropositive.

There are a few counts of this clone. The V call is TRBV30, the J call TRBJ1-4; tentatively, D is TRBD1 (6 bases). The CDR3 loop spans 14 amino acids. From germline, CDR1 is GTSNPN and CDR2 SVGIG (reference sequence). Deletions cut 1 base from V and 4 bases from J, with 10 bases between. CDR3 amino acids: CAWSAGGLNEKLFF. The CDR3 DNA is TGTGCCTGGAGTGCGGGGGGCCTTAATGAAAAACTGTTTTTT.

This chain links TRBV7-6 with TRBJ1-1; the D gene is possibly TRBD1 (6 bases). This CDR3 has 15 amino acids. Per the germline V gene, CDR1 is SGHVS and CDR2 is FNYEAQ. V dropped 5 bases and J dropped 1 base, with 14 bases sitting between them. The CDR3 protein is CASSPLDSRNTEAFF. The DNA of the CDR3 is TGTGCCAGCAGCCCACTGGACAGCAGGAACACTGAAGCTTTCTTT.

This sequence joins TRBV27 and TRBJ1-1, with a tentative D call TRBD1 (5 bases). Germline CDR1 and CDR2: MNHEY and SMNVEV (reference sequence). Trimming shortened V by 6 bases and J by 5 bases, and 13 bases separated the two germline ends. This CDR3 comprises 13 residues. The CDR3 sequence: CASRSHGGTEAFF. The CDR3 DNA reads as TGTGCCAGCAGGAGCCATGGGGGGACTGAAGCTTTCTTT.

The V and J genes are TRBV11-2 and TRBJ2-5, with TRBD2 identical over 7 bases. The germline V gene has CDR1 SGHAT and CDR2 FQNNGV. This CDR3 has 15 residues. The J segment lost 4 bases and the V segment lost 5 bases, leaving 10 bases of the junction unmatched. In nucleotides, the CDR3 is TGTGCCAGCAGCCTAGGGAGACTAGCACGAGAGACCCAGTACTTC. It encodes CASSLGRLARETQYF.

This rearrangement joins TRBV6-5 to TRBJ1-1; D not certain. Germline CDR1 reads MNHEY; CDR2 reads SVGAGI. V lost 8 bases to trimming and J lost 7 bases, with 14 bases between them. This CDR3 has 12 residues. CDR3 region: CASSRVGIEAFF. CDR3 nucleotide sequence: TGTGCCAGCTCGAGGGTTGGCATTGAAGCTTTCTTT.

This CDR3 reads CASILSGSSYNEQFF. CDR3 coding DNA: TGTGCCAGCATCCTCAGCGGGAGCTCCTACAATGAGCAGTTCTTC. The genes are TRBV6-1 and TRBJ2-1; 8 bases agree with TRBD2. J gave up 0 bases and V 7 bases, and 5 bases lay outside the gene matches. Germline V gene sequence: CDR1 MNHNS, CDR2 SASEGT. The length of the CDR3 is 15 residues.

The chain recombines TRBV5-4 with TRBJ1-2; D possibly corresponds to TRBD1 (5 bases). Germline lookup yields CDR1 SGHNT and CDR2 YYREEE (reference sequence). The length of the CDR3 is 13 residues. V was cut by 3 bases and J by 7 bases, with 13 bases left in between. The CDR3 loop is CASSSSIGVGYTF. The CDR3 DNA follows: TGTGCCAGCAGCTCCTCGATAGGGGTTGGCTACACCTTC.

This clone was seen only once. This chain connects TRBV6-6 to TRBJ1-2; 7 bases agree with TRBD1. The CDR3 extends over 13 amino acids. Trimming took 6 bases from V and 6 from J; bases not matched to a gene: 7. From germline, CDR1 is MNHNY and CDR2 SVGAGI (reference sequence). The CDR3 protein is CASRADRVHGYTF. CDR3 coding DNA: TGTGCCAGCAGGGCTGACAGGGTTCATGGCTACACCTTC.

CDR3 sequence: CASSPTGAYQETQYF. CDR3 coding DNA: TGTGCCAGCAGCCCGACCGGAGCGTACCAAGAGACCCAGTACTTC. The rearrangement joins TRBV7-3 to TRBJ2-5; D unclear. The CDR3 contains 15 residues. The V end was cut by 5 bases, the J end by 0 bases, with 13 bases between. Germline values: CDR1 SGHTA, CDR2 FQGTGA.

The chain uses TRBV7-2 and TRBJ1-2; 9 nucleotides agree with TRBD1. J was trimmed by 1 base and V by 1 base; bases with no gene match: 4. The germline gives CDR1 SGHTA, CDR2 FQGNSA. The CDR3 spans 16 residues. In DNA, the CDR3 is TGTGCCAGCAGCTTAGGCGGGGGACAGGGTAACTATGGCTACACCTTC. It yields the protein CASSLGGGQGNYGYTF.

The V and J genes are TRBV5-1 and TRBJ2-2, with 8 bases matching TRBD1. This CDR3 has 15 amino acids. Germline V gives CDR1 SGHRS, CDR2 YFSETQ. Trimming at V came to 3 bases and at J to 4 bases, leaving 5 bases not matched to a gene. CDR3 bases: TGCGCCAGCAGCTGGACAGGGATCGGCACCGGGGAGCTGTTTTTT. Its protein is CASSWTGIGTGELFF.

This clone has a single count. This chain links TRBV15 with TRBJ2-7; D is possibly TRBD1 (6 bases). This CDR3 contains 15 residues. Trimming removed 4 bases from V and 4 bases from J, with 17 bases in between. Germline values: CDR1 LNHNV, CDR2 YYDKDF (reference sequence). The CDR3 DNA follows: TGTGCCACCAGCAACTCAAAAGAAGGGGGTTACGAGCAGTACTTC. As protein: CATSNSKEGGYEQYF.

The chain links TRBV6-1 to TRBJ1-1; 9 bases are shared with TRBD1. Trimming removed 7 bases from V and 4 bases from J; junction bases left unmatched: 4. Germline V lookup: CDR1 MNHNS, CDR2 SASEGT. There are 13 residues in the CDR3. This CDR3 reads CASILTGGTEAFF. Written as DNA, the CDR3 is TGTGCCAGCATTTTGACAGGGGGCACTGAAGCTTTCTTT.

The genes are TRBV19 and TRBJ1-1; 10 nucleotides align to TRBD1. The CDR3 loop spans 20 amino acids. CDR1 is LNHDA, CDR2 SQIVND, per germline (reference sequence). The ends lost 10 bases at V and 0 bases at J; junction bases unmatched: 23. The CDR3 region is CANNGPRDRGGNVMNTEAFF. CDR3 coding DNA: TGTGCCAATAACGGGCCCCGGGACAGGGGCGGGAATGTCATGAACACTGAAGCTTTCTTT. Full variable domain (outside the CDR3, taken from reference TRBV19 and TRBJ1-1): DGGITQSPKYLFRKEGQNVTLSCEQNLNHDAMYWYRQDPGQGLRLIYYSQIVNDFQKGDIAEGYSVSREKKESFPLTVTSAQKNPTAFYLCANNGPRDRGGNVMNTEAFFGQGTRLTVV.

The chain recombines TRBV7-3 with TRBJ2-3, with a tentative D call TRBD2 (5 bases). From germline, CDR1 is SGHTA and CDR2 FQGTGA. The CDR3 spans 14 residues. Trimming left V 0 bases short and J 6 bases short, with 10 bases between. The CDR3 here is CASSLTGEGDTQYF. CDR3 bases: TGTGCCAGCAGCTTAACGGGAGAGGGTGATACGCAGTATTTT. Using reference TRBV7-3 and TRBJ2-3 for the parts outside the CDR3, the full variable domain is GAGVSQTPSNKVTEKGKYVELRCDPISGHTALYWYRQSLGQGPEFLIYFQGTGAADDSGLPNDRFFAVRPEGSVSTLKIQRTERGDSAVYLCASSLTGEGDTQYFGPGTRLTVL.

The J gene is TRBJ2-7, the V gene TRBV30; TRBD2 agrees at 8 bases. There are 14 residues in the CDR3. The V segment lost 0 bases and the J segment 6 bases; nucleotides outside the gene matches: 7. Per the germline V gene, CDR1 is GTSNPN and CDR2 is SVGIG (reference sequence). This chain's CDR3 is CAWSVPSGSPEQYF. The CDR3 coding sequence is TGTGCCTGGAGTGTACCCAGCGGGAGTCCCGAGCAGTACTTC.

This chain uses TRBV7-2 with TRBJ2-7; 11 nucleotides match TRBD1. V lost 3 bases, J lost 5 bases, and 6 bases stayed unmatched. In germline, CDR1 is SGHTA, CDR2 FQGNSA. This CDR3 is 15 amino acids long. CDR3 DNA: TGTGCCAGCAGCTTTTACGGGGACAGGGGGGACGAGCAGTACTTC. Protein: CASSFYGDRGDEQYF.

This chain connects TRBV13 to TRBJ1-1, with TRBD1 matching 8 bases. CDR3 length: 15 amino acids. J was trimmed by 2 bases and V by 5 bases; bases with no gene match: 7. Germline CDR1 PRHDT, CDR2 FYEKMQ (reference sequence). The CDR3, as DNA: TGTGCCAGCAGCCCCGGACAGGGAGGTAACACTGAAGCTTTCTTT. Residues: CASSPGQGGNTEAFF. The variable domain in full, with the rest retrieved from reference TRBV13 and TRBJ1-1, is AAGVIQSPRHLIKEKRETATLKCYPIPRHDTVYWYQQGPGQDPQFLISFYEKMQSDKGSIPDRFSAQQFSDYHSELNMSSLELGDSALYFCASSPGQGGNTEAFFGQGTRLTVV.

This clone appeared once. The DNA is left out, because the CDR3 cannot be placed on it with certainty; the CDR3 is given as TCRdb lists it. V and J are TRBV10-3 and TRBJ2-1; the table's D call TRBD1 went unverified against the DNA. Germline assignment: CDR1 ENHRY and CDR2 SYGVKD. The CDR3 totals 14 residues, both ends included. This chain's CDR3 is CAISEFGQGNEQFF.

The V call is TRBV5-6, the J call TRBJ1-1; D gene unclear. The V end was cut by 1 base, the J end by 1 base, with 11 bases between. The CDR3 covers 15 residues. CDR1 SGHDT and CDR2 YYEEEE come from the germline V gene. Here the CDR3 reads CASSLLYSRNTEAFF. As DNA, the CDR3 is TGTGCCAGCAGCTTGCTGTACAGCCGGAACACTGAAGCTTTCTTT.

The V and J genes are TRBV7-6 and TRBJ2-3, with TRBD2 matching over 12 bases. The germline CDR1 and CDR2 sequences are SGHVS and FNYEAQ. V lost 5 bases and J lost 1; bases outside the gene matches: 4. The CDR3 runs 16 residues. The CDR3: CASSRTSGARTDTQYF. The CDR3 DNA reads TGTGCCAGCAGCAGGACTAGCGGGGCCCGCACAGATACGCAGTATTTT.

The chain carries TRBV18 and TRBJ2-7; 12 nucleotides line up with TRBD1. The CDR3 covers 15 residues. V was pared by 6 bases and J by 3 bases, with 6 bases of the junction left unmatched. Germline values: CDR1 KGHSH, CDR2 LQKENI. The chain's CDR3 is CASSPGQGAYYEQYF. The DNA of the CDR3 is TGTGCCAGCTCCCCGGGACAGGGGGCGTACTACGAGCAGTACTTC.

The rearrangement joins TRBV1 to TRBJ2-1; TRBD1, as called in the table, went unchecked against the DNA. TRBV1 is noted as a pseudogene. The CDR3 covers 17 residues. As DNA, the CDR3 is TGCACCAGCAGCAAGGGGCGCCCAGCGCTTTCCTACAATGAGCAGTTCTTC. Its protein product is CTSSKGRPALSYNEQFF.

This rearrangement joins TRBV7-7 to TRBJ2-3; TRBD1 matches 7 bases. Trimming cost V 5 bases and J 1 base; bases outside gene matches: 6. The CDR3 is made up of 15 amino acids. From germline, CDR1 is SSHAT and CDR2 FNYEAQ (reference sequence). The CDR3 here is CASSPGTEGTDTQYF. The DNA for the CDR3 is TGTGCCAGCAGCCCCGGGACAGAGGGCACAGATACGCAGTATTTT.

This CDR3 is CASSLGTASGNTIYF. The CDR3 nucleotides are TGTGCCAGCAGCTTAGGGACAGCCTCTGGAAACACCATATATTTT. The gene calls are TRBV7-9 and TRBJ1-3, with a possible D match to TRBD1 (6 bases). V gave up 1 base and J gave up 0 bases, with 7 bases separating them. CDR3 length equals 15 residues. Germline-derived CDR1 and CDR2 are SEHNR and FQNEAQ (reference sequence).

This clone was observed a handful of times. Here the CDR3 DNA reads TGTGCCAGCAGATTAGCAGCGAACACTGAAGCTTTCTTT. It yields the protein CASRLAANTEAFF. V usage is TRBV6-4 and J usage is TRBJ1-1; D uncertain. From germline, CDR1 is MRHNA and CDR2 SNTAGT. The CDR3 consists of 13 residues. With 6 bases removed from V and 1 base from J, the gap between germline ends came to 9 bases.

This clone was detected a few times. The chain is built from TRBV30 and TRBJ2-1, with 7 bases identical to TRBD1. Per germline, CDR1 GTSNPN and CDR2 SVGIG (reference sequence). This CDR3 has 13 amino acids. The trim removed 5 bases at V and 2 bases at J, leaving 3 bases unmatched. Here the CDR3 reads CAWDTGAYNEQFF. In DNA, the CDR3 is TGTGCCTGGGACACAGGGGCCTACAATGAGCAGTTCTTC. The full variable domain, rest sourced from reference TRBV30 and TRBJ2-1, is SQTIHQWPATLVQPVGSPLSLECTVEGTSNPNLYWYRQAAGRGLQLLFYSVGIGQISSEVPQNLSASRPQDRQFILSSKKLLLSDSGFYLCAWDTGAYNEQFFGPGTRLTVL.